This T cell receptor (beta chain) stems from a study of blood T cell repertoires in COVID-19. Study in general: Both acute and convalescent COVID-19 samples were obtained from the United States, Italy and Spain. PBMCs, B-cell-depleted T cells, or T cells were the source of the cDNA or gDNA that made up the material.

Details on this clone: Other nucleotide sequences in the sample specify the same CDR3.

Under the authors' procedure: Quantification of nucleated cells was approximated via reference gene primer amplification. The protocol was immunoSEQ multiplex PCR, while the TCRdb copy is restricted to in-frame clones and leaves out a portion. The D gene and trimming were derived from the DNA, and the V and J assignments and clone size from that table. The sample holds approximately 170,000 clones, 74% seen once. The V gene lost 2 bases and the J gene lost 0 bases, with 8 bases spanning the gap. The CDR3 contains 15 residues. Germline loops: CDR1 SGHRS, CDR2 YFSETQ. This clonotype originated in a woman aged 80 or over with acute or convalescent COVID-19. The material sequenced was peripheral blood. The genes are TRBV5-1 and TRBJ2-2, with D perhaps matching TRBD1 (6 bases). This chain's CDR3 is CASSLGTPNTGELFF. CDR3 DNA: TGCGCCAGCAGCTTAGGGACACCGAACACCGGGGAGCTGTTTTTT.